Listed below are T cell receptor beta chains from one sample, sequenced in a study of STAT5B mutations in CD4+ large granular lymphocyte leukemia. Clones were read by immunoSEQ multiplex PCR, and TCRdb kept only the in-frame ones, dropping some. The sample holds tens of thousands of clones, more than 60% seen once. The sample taken for sequencing was CD4+ T cells from blood buffy coats. These receptors were taken from a human donor in good health. Both conserved end residues are part of each CDR3. Fields, in order: clone size, D gene, J gene, V gene, CDR3 length, CDR3 protein, CDR3 DNA. D genes are given only for firm matches. Clone sizes are given selectively: once, few, many, or a class where the clone is expanded.

clone size: NA; D gene: NA; J gene: TRBJ1-1; V gene: TRBV11-2; CDR3 length: 15; CDR3 protein: CASSLGSIRGTEAFF; CDR3 DNA: TGTGCCAGCAGCTTGGGTAGTATCAGGGGCACTGAAGCTTTCTTT
clone size: NA; D gene: NA; J gene: TRBJ2-5; V gene: TRBV9; CDR3 length: 15; CDR3 protein: CASSGDFGGVETQYF; CDR3 DNA: TGTGCCAGCAGCGGGGACTTCGGAGGTGTAGAGACCCAGTACTTC
clone size: once; D gene: NA; J gene: TRBJ2-2; V gene: TRBV7-2; CDR3 length: 17; CDR3 protein: CASSLDPGATNTGELFF; CDR3 DNA: TGTGCCAGCAGCTTAGATCCGGGGGCGACGAACACCGGGGAGCTGTTTTTT
clone size: NA; D gene: TRBD1; J gene: TRBJ2-3; V gene: TRBV2; CDR3 length: 14; CDR3 protein: CASSRDRGTDTQYF; CDR3 DNA: TGTGCCAGCAGTCGGGACAGGGGCACAGATACGCAGTATTTT
clone size: NA; D gene: NA; J gene: TRBJ1-1; V gene: TRBV5-4; CDR3 length: 13; CDR3 protein: CASSLVHDTEAFF; CDR3 DNA: TGTGCCAGCAGCTTGGTCCACGACACTGAAGCTTTCTTT
clone size: NA; D gene: TRBD1; J gene: TRBJ2-7; V gene: TRBV4-1; CDR3 length: 18; CDR3 protein: CASSQEQVGGPISYEQYF; CDR3 DNA: TGCGCCAGCAGCCAAGAACAAGTAGGGGGCCCAATCTCCTACGAGCAGTACTTC
clone size: NA; D gene: NA; J gene: TRBJ1-1; V gene: TRBV2; CDR3 length: 11; CDR3 protein: CASIGNTEAFF; CDR3 DNA: TGTGCCAGCATAGGGAACACTGAAGCTTTCTTT
clone size: NA; D gene: NA; J gene: TRBJ1-1; V gene: TRBV28; CDR3 length: 17; CDR3 protein: CASSLGLMRGMNTEAFF; CDR3 DNA: TGTGCCAGCAGTTTAGGACTGATGCGGGGTATGAACACTGAAGCTTTCTTT
clone size: NA; D gene: NA; J gene: TRBJ1-3; V gene: TRBV6-1; CDR3 length: 14; CDR3 protein: CASSQQADGNTIYF; CDR3 DNA: TGTGCCAGCAGTCAACAGGCTGATGGAAACACCATATATTTT
clone size: NA; D gene: TRBD2; J gene: TRBJ2-7; V gene: TRBV6-1; CDR3 length: 13; CDR3 protein: CASNPGGPYEQYF; CDR3 DNA: TGTGCCAGCAACCCGGGGGGGCCCTACGAGCAGTACTTC
clone size: NA; D gene: NA; J gene: TRBJ2-5; V gene: TRBV7-2; CDR3 length: 17; CDR3 protein: CASSPARGGGLQETQYF; CDR3 DNA: TGTGCCAGCAGCCCCGCCCGGGGCGGGGGCCTCCAAGAGACCCAGTACTTC
clone size: once; D gene: NA; J gene: TRBJ1-2; V gene: TRBV5-6; CDR3 length: 15; CDR3 protein: CASSRSGTGNYGYTF; CDR3 DNA: TGTGCCAGCAGCCGCTCAGGGACGGGCAACTATGGCTACACCTTC
clone size: NA; D gene: NA; J gene: TRBJ2-3; V gene: TRBV6-5; CDR3 length: 15; CDR3 protein: CASSYSGSYTDTQYF; CDR3 DNA: TGTGCCAGCAGTTACTCTGGTTCATACACAGATACGCAGTATTTT
clone size: NA; D gene: NA; J gene: TRBJ2-5; V gene: TRBV5-4; CDR3 length: 14; CDR3 protein: CASSLDRAGETQYF; CDR3 DNA: TGTGCCAGCAGCTTGGACAGGGCAGGGGAGACCCAGTACTTC
clone size: NA; D gene: NA; J gene: TRBJ2-3; V gene: TRBV27; CDR3 length: 14; CDR3 protein: CASSFTGRTDTQYF; CDR3 DNA: TGTGCCAGCAGTTTTACAGGACGCACAGATACGCAGTATTTT
clone size: NA; D gene: NA; J gene: TRBJ2-3; V gene: TRBV7-9; CDR3 length: 11; CDR3 protein: CASSSTDTQYF; CDR3 DNA: TGTGCCAGCAGCTCCACAGATACGCAGTATTTT
clone size: NA; D gene: NA; J gene: TRBJ2-2; V gene: TRBV18; CDR3 length: 14; CDR3 protein: CASSLDRNTGELFF; CDR3 DNA: TGTGCCAGCTCACTAGACAGGAACACCGGGGAGCTGTTTTTT
clone size: NA; D gene: NA; J gene: TRBJ1-2; V gene: TRBV10-3; CDR3 length: 13; CDR3 protein: CAISGDILAGYTF; CDR3 DNA: TGTGCCATCAGTGGGGACATACTCGCTGGCTACACCTTC
clone size: few; D gene: NA; J gene: TRBJ2-5; V gene: TRBV4-1; CDR3 length: 16; CDR3 protein: CASSQEGDDPQETQYF; CDR3 DNA: TGCGCCAGCAGCCAAGAAGGGGATGACCCTCAAGAGACCCAGTACTTC
clone size: NA; D gene: NA; J gene: TRBJ2-5; V gene: TRBV5-4; CDR3 length: 14; CDR3 protein: CASSLISVRETQYF; CDR3 DNA: TGTGCCAGCAGCTTGATAAGCGTACGGGAGACCCAGTACTTC
clone size: NA; D gene: NA; J gene: TRBJ2-3; V gene: TRBV7-4; CDR3 length: 15; CDR3 protein: CASSPCWTCADTQYF; CDR3 DNA: TGTGCCAGCAGCCCGTGTTGGACCTGCGCAGATACGCAGTATTTT
clone size: once; D gene: NA; J gene: TRBJ2-5; V gene: TRBV7-2; CDR3 length: 15; CDR3 protein: CASSLMGSERETQYF; CDR3 DNA: TGTGCCAGCAGTTTAATGGGGTCGGAGAGGGAGACCCAGTACTTC
clone size: few; D gene: TRBD1; J gene: TRBJ1-1; V gene: TRBV28; CDR3 length: 12; CDR3 protein: CASSPRTGRAFF; CDR3 DNA: TGTGCCAGCAGTCCTCGGACAGGGCGAGCTTTCTTT
clone size: once; D gene: TRBD1; J gene: TRBJ2-5; V gene: TRBV5-1; CDR3 length: 14; CDR3 protein: CASSPDRVQETQYF; CDR3 DNA: TGCGCCAGCAGTCCGGACAGGGTTCAAGAGACCCAGTACTTC
clone size: few; D gene: NA; J gene: TRBJ1-1; V gene: TRBV4-3; CDR3 length: 13; CDR3 protein: CASSHGRNTEAFF; CDR3 DNA: TGCGCCAGCAGCCATGGTAGGAACACTGAAGCTTTCTTT
clone size: NA; D gene: NA; J gene: TRBJ1-1; V gene: TRBV9; CDR3 length: 14; CDR3 protein: CASSTYGRNTEAFF; CDR3 DNA: TGTGCCAGCAGCACCTACGGGAGGAACACTGAAGCTTTCTTT
clone size: NA; D gene: TRBD1; J gene: TRBJ1-1; V gene: TRBV5-4; CDR3 length: 19; CDR3 protein: CASRRDHPQPGQGNTEAFF; CDR3 DNA: TGTGCCAGCAGGCGAGACCACCCCCAGCCGGGACAGGGAAACACTGAAGCTTTCTTT
clone size: few; D gene: TRBD1; J gene: TRBJ2-6; V gene: TRBV6-6; CDR3 length: 15; CDR3 protein: CASSHDRAGANVLTF; CDR3 DNA: TGTGCCAGCAGTCACGACAGGGCTGGGGCCAACGTCCTGACTTTC
clone size: NA; D gene: TRBD1; J gene: TRBJ1-2; V gene: TRBV2; CDR3 length: 15; CDR3 protein: CASSAQGVAGYGYTF; CDR3 DNA: TGTGCCAGCAGTGCCCAGGGGGTGGCAGGGTATGGCTACACCTTC
clone size: once; D gene: TRBD1; J gene: TRBJ2-7; V gene: TRBV7-2; CDR3 length: 13; CDR3 protein: CASSWGQLSLQYF; CDR3 DNA: TGTGCCAGCAGCTGGGGACAGCTGAGCCTCCAGTACTTC
clone size: NA; D gene: TRBD2; J gene: TRBJ2-5; V gene: TRBV5-4; CDR3 length: 15; CDR3 protein: CASSLVAGGQETQYF; CDR3 DNA: TGTGCCAGCAGCTTGGTAGCGGGGGGGCAAGAGACCCAGTACTTC
clone size: NA; D gene: TRBD1; J gene: TRBJ2-1; V gene: TRBV19; CDR3 length: 15; CDR3 protein: CASSTSGGSYNEQFF; CDR3 DNA: TGTGCCAGTAGTACCTCAGGGGGCTCCTACAATGAGCAGTTCTTC